This is a list of T cell receptor beta chains from one sample in a study of cytomegalovirus exposure and HLA in healthy donors. The assay was immunoSEQ multiplex PCR, and TCRdb's table has in-frame clones only and misses some. The sample lists under 200,000 clones, roughly four fifths occurring once. Material: PBMCs. These TCRs come from a woman aged 30 to 39 in good health and CMV-seropositive. Each CDR3 is given without its conserved first and last residue. The D gene is left open where the match is weak.

TRBV7-2 | TRBD2 | ASSPGGAPQDTQY
TRBV2 | TRBD1 | ASSDTGASEAF
TRBV5-4 | NA | ASSLDRPGTQY
TRBV9 | NA | ASSVSVGGANTEAF
TRBV28 | NA | ASSGDGVTEAF
TRBV7-8 | NA | ASSLGEQGGGLQH
TRBV2 | TRBD1 | ASSPGGPYEQY
TRBV7-9 | NA | ASSFGLSGGYGYT
TRBV9 | TRBD1 | ASSPRGTALGYGYT
TRBV25-1 | TRBD1 | ASSRGTTEAF
TRBV5-6 | NA | ASSLDGEGNQPQH
TRBV7-6 | TRBD2 | ASSLSLTSGRRGEQY
TRBV6-5 | TRBD1 | ASSSLTGGYTEAF
TRBV5-8 | TRBD1 | ASSPGLQGAQETQY
TRBV4-3 | NA | ASSQDREPGELF
TRBV30 | NA | AWSTGPASYEQY
TRBV7-8 | NA | ASSLSPQGQEQY
TRBV7-9 | TRBD1 | ASSLSGAGTGRDKLF
TRBV5-1 | NA | ASSSRGTGELF
TRBV4-3 | TRBD2 | ASRIGGGADNEQF
TRBV10-2 | TRBD1 | ASSFQGARVNTEAF
TRBV7-2 | TRBD1 | ASSLVGPTGARGAEAF
TRBV27 | NA | ASSRLGANSGNTIY
TRBV6-5 | TRBD1 | ASSRTGPHYEQY
TRBV27 | NA | ASSFRGDNQPQH
TRBV10-2 | TRBD2 | ASSLAGGKETQY
TRBV2 | TRBD2 | ASSEDGLASYNEQF
TRBV9 | NA | ASSVAPEGNTIY
TRBV9 | NA | ASSVGNFGDTEAF
TRBV7-2 | TRBD1 | ASSSGQIPYEQY
TRBV11-3 | NA | ASSHGGANTGELF
TRBV7-6 | NA | ASSLAPGYNEQF
TRBV28 | TRBD2 | ASSPSGGNTGELF
TRBV19 | NA | ASSLGRWEHQPQH
TRBV14 | TRBD1 | ASSLATGSYTEAF
TRBV5-6 | NA | ASSLRTFEAF
TRBV4-3 | TRBD1 | ASSQGTGEGYEQY
TRBV2 | TRBD1 | ASRTYTGTGIYEQY
TRBV5-4 | NA | ASSSPRSYEQY
TRBV18 | NA | ASSPGGRYGYT
TRBV6-5 | TRBD1 | ASSPGQGRKPQH
TRBV16 | TRBD1 | ASSKYSTGEQF
TRBV27 | TRBD2 | ASSLSGRVRRNEQF
TRBV11-2 | TRBD2 | ASSLGNGGSTDTQY
TRBV7-2 | TRBD1 | ASSRRQGEPYGYT
TRBV29-1 | TRBD2 | SVPGGKNYEQY
TRBV7-9 | TRBD1 | ASSRGQGRGYT
TRBV15 | TRBD1 | ATSGDQGDEQY
TRBV7-2 | NA | ASSLGYSSYNEQF
TRBV5-1 | NA | ASSLTYLNTEAF
TRBV10-3 | TRBD1 | AISDRQGNKNT
TRBV10-1 | TRBD2 | ASSPDPSGETQY
TRBV27 | NA | ASSLNRANGYT
TRBV5-4 | NA | ASSSSSGGRNNSPLH